Each of the 21 T cell receptor beta chains below was sequenced from the same sample in a study of T cells after yellow fever vaccination (dated by TCRdb to the late 2010s). The method was 5' RACE. Sequencing relied on an Illumina HiSeq 2500. The public reads were reprocessed in TCRdb via fastp at Q25 and MiXCR, keeping in-frame beta chains. Entries are consolidated by CDR3 protein sequence, retaining the most common genes and DNA. The sample table records about 500,000 distinct CDR3 sequences; 17% of these occur just once. The ten biggest clones cover 17% of the sample. The sample's treatment or condition, from its label and the paper: live attenuated yellow fever vaccine strain. This material consisted of PBMCs, taken more than 4 days after the first yellow fever vaccination. These receptors came from a man between 18 and 29 years old who received the YFV17D yellow fever vaccine.

This clonotype has at least ten counts. A read error may account for a junction end that differs from germline. The V gene is TRBV12-3 or TRBV12-4, the J gene TRBJ2-3; TRBD1 might be the D (6 bases). The CDR3 spans 12 residues. CDR3 protein: CASRGGTDTQYF. CDR3 DNA sequence: TGCGCCAGCAGGGGTGGAACAGATACGCAGTATTTT.

The V and J genes are TRBV29-1 and TRBJ2-1, with 8 bases identical to TRBD2. After removal of 4 bases from V and 4 bases from J, the junction contained 9 bases not matched to a gene. This CDR3 is 15 amino acids long. The germline V gene has CDR1 SQVTM and CDR2 ANQGSEA. Here the CDR3 DNA reads TGCAGCGTTGGGGGCCTTAGCGGGGTTTACAATGAGCAGTTCTTC. As protein: CSVGGLSGVYNEQFF.

The chain uses TRBV11-2 and TRBJ2-1; D perhaps matches TRBD2 (7 bases). Germline CDR1 and CDR2: SGHAT and FQNNGV. This CDR3 contains 14 residues. With 7 bases removed from V and 6 bases from J, the gap between germline ends came to 16 bases. In DNA, the CDR3 is TGTGCCAGCAAAGGGCGGGGGCACCTCAATGAGCAGTTCTTC. Its protein product is CASKGRGHLNEQFF.

The sample holds many counts of this clonotype. J is TRBJ2-2 and V is TRBV7-8; D gene unclear. Germline CDR1 SGHVS, CDR2 FQNEAQ. V was shortened by 4 bases and J by 5 bases, with 8 bases between the two germline ends. CDR3 length equals 13 residues. CDR3 in DNA: TGTGCCAGCAGCTCGAGAACAACCGGGGAGCTGTTTTTT. It translates to CASSSRTTGELFF. The entire variable domain, with the rest obtained from reference TRBV7-8 and TRBJ2-2, is as follows: GAGVSQSPRYKVAKRGQDVALRCDPISGHVSLFWYQQALGQGPEFLTYFQNEAQLDKSGLPSDRFFAERPEGSVSTLKIQRTQQEDSAVYLCASSSRTTGELFFGEGSRLTVL.

This rearrangement joins TRBV5-6 to TRBJ1-1, with 7 nucleotides matching TRBD1. This CDR3 is built from 20 residues. Germline loops: CDR1 SGHDT, CDR2 YYEEEE. V was clipped by 0 bases and J by 4 bases; unmatched bases: 21. CDR3 nucleotide sequence: TGTGCCAGCAGCTTGGTTGCTTTGGGCAGGGGGGACGGGGGGAGCACTGAAGCTTTCTTT. This gives the protein CASSLVALGRGDGGSTEAFF.

J is TRBJ1-5 and V is TRBV6-5; D unresolved. The CDR3 consists of 14 residues. V was pared by 2 bases and J by 8 bases, with 13 bases between. Germline assignment: CDR1 MNHEY and CDR2 SVGAGI. The CDR3 loop is CASSYEPGSEPQHF. CDR3 coding DNA: TGTGCCAGCAGTTACGAACCGGGAAGTGAGCCCCAGCATTTT.

Only a few counts were recorded for this clonotype. The genes are TRBV29-1 and TRBJ2-1; D unclear. Germline V gene lookup returns CDR1 SQVTM and CDR2 ANQGSEA. V lost 4 bases and J 6 bases, leaving 10 bases between the germline ends. The CDR3 has 12 amino acids. Written as DNA, the CDR3 is TGCAGCGTTGCCGGCAGGCCCAATGAGCAGTTCTTC. Protein sequence: CSVAGRPNEQFF.

This chain uses TRBV19 with TRBJ2-1; 10 bases align to TRBD2. This CDR3 is 15 amino acids long. The germline V gene encodes CDR1 LNHDA and CDR2 SQIVND (reference sequence). The CDR3 nucleotides read TGTGCGAGTTCTAGGACTAGCGGAGAGTACAATGAGCAGTTCTTC. Protein: CASSRTSGEYNEQFF.

The rearrangement links TRBV5-1 to TRBJ2-3; no clear D gene. The germline V gene has CDR1 SGHRS and CDR2 YFSETQ. The CDR3 contains 13 residues. V gave up 4 bases and J gave up 6 bases, with 12 bases separating them. The DNA for the CDR3 is TGCGCCAGCAGCCTGCAATCCCCGGATACGCAGTATTTT. This sequence encodes CASSLQSPDTQYF.

J is TRBJ2-3 and V is TRBV5-1; 10 positions agree with TRBD1. Trimming took 4 bases from V and 3 from J; bases not matched to a gene: 8. This CDR3 is 16 amino acids long. Germline CDR1 reads SGHRS; CDR2 reads YFSETQ. This CDR3 reads CASSATGTGVTDTQYF. The CDR3 DNA sequence: TGCGCCAGCAGCGCAACCGGGACAGGGGTGACAGATACGCAGTATTTT.

This clonotype has more than one count but fewer than ten. The chain recombines TRBV6-5 with TRBJ1-4; unclear D gene. The V gene lost 3 bases and the J gene lost 2 bases, with 7 bases spanning the gap. The V gene's germline CDR1 is MNHEY and CDR2 SVGAGI. The CDR3 runs 14 residues. The CDR3 loop reads CASSYTTTNEKLFF. For the CDR3, the DNA is TGTGCCAGCAGTTATACAACTACTAATGAAAAACTGTTTTTT.

This clonotype was recorded a few times. J is TRBJ1-1 and V is TRBV29-1; no reliable D call. The germline V and J ends were trimmed by 5 bases and 3 bases, with 16 bases remaining between them. The CDR3 has 14 residues. Germline V gene data show CDR1 as SQVTM and CDR2 as ANQGSEA. In nucleotides, the CDR3 is TGCAGCGTTATGAAGGGAGGTTTGGACACTGAAGCTTTCTTT. Translation: CSVMKGGLDTEAFF.

This clonotype was counted a few times. This chain links TRBV5-5 with TRBJ1-6, with D possibly matching TRBD1 (5 bases). Trimming removed 0 bases from V and 7 bases from J, with 11 bases in between. Per the germline V gene, CDR1 is SGHKS and CDR2 is YYEKEE (reference sequence). CDR3 length equals 15 residues. CDR3 amino acids: CASSLAGTRNSPLHF. The CDR3 DNA reads TGTGCCAGCAGCTTGGCGGGGACGAGGAATTCACCCCTCCACTTT.

The chain employs TRBV18 and TRBJ1-2; D gene ambiguous. CDR1 KGHSH and CDR2 LQKENI come from the germline V gene. Trimming pared 3 bases from V and 0 bases from J, leaving 11 bases between. The CDR3 is 15 amino acids. The CDR3 DNA reads as TGTGCCAGCTCACCCGGACCTCCTCCTAACTATGGCTACACCTTC. As protein: CASSPGPPPNYGYTF.

This clonotype was recorded a few times. V and J are TRBV4-3 and TRBJ1-4; no definite D call. CDR3 length equals 14 residues. Trimming removed 0 bases from V and 3 bases from J, with 5 bases in between. Germline-derived CDR1 and CDR2 are LGHNA and YSLEER. CDR3 region: CASSQDQANEKLFF. The CDR3 DNA reads as TGCGCCAGCAGCCAAGATCAGGCTAATGAAAAACTGTTTTTT.

CDR3 coding DNA: TGTGCCAGCAGTACCGGTCCTAGCGGGGGGTCCTACGAGCAGTACTTC. This encodes CASSTGPSGGSYEQYF. This chain links TRBV6-1 with TRBJ2-7; 11 positions agree with TRBD2. This CDR3 comprises 16 residues. Looked up from germline, CDR1 is MNHNS and CDR2 is SASEGT. Germline trimming cut 5 bases from V and 1 base from J; bases unmatched to any gene: 7.

The chain joins TRBV7-3 to TRBJ2-3; D is undetermined. The V gene lost 5 bases and the J gene lost 1 base, with 13 bases spanning the gap. This CDR3 is 15 amino acids long. Germline CDR1 is SGHTA and CDR2 is FQGTGA. CDR3 sequence (DNA): TGTGCCAGCAGCCCTTCCCTAGGCCGCACAGATACGCAGTATTTT. Translated, it gives CASSPSLGRTDTQYF.

There are a few counts of this clonotype. The chain has TRBV28 and TRBJ2-5; 9 nucleotides align to TRBD1. Germline trimming cut 2 bases from V and 4 bases from J; bases unmatched to any gene: 11. The CDR3 extends over 17 amino acids. Germline CDR1 and CDR2: MDHEN and SYDVKM. This chain's CDR3 is CASSLPSGTGLGETQYF. The DNA for the CDR3 is TGTGCCAGCAGTTTACCCTCCGGGACAGGGTTGGGAGAGACCCAGTACTTC.

The chain uses TRBV4-3 and TRBJ2-1, with 10 bases that match TRBD1. V lost 0 bases to trimming and J lost 8 bases; unmatched junction nucleotides: 10. The length of the CDR3 is 17 residues. CDR1 is LGHNA, CDR2 YSLEER, per germline. The chain's CDR3 is CASSQDQDRGRLDEQFF. The CDR3 nucleotides read TGCGCCAGCAGCCAAGATCAGGACAGGGGGAGGCTCGATGAGCAGTTCTTC.

This rearrangement joins TRBV24-1 to TRBJ2-5; D is undetermined. In germline, CDR1 is KGHDR, CDR2 SFDVKD. The V and J ends lost 4 bases and 5 bases respectively, with 4 bases between them. CDR3 length equals 11 residues. Here the CDR3 DNA reads TGTGCCACCAGTGAGACGGAGACCCAGTACTTC. This codes for CATSETETQYF.

V usage is TRBV5-1 and J usage is TRBJ1-4; 7 nucleotides agree with TRBD1. V dropped 4 bases and J dropped 0; count of bases not matched to a gene: 6. CDR3 length: 16 amino acids. Per germline, CDR1 SGHRS and CDR2 YFSETQ. CDR3: CASSPDRRATNEKLFF. CDR3 nucleotide sequence: TGCGCCAGCAGCCCGGACAGGAGAGCAACTAATGAAAAACTGTTTTTT.